The next 3 T cell receptor beta chains were all read from a single sample in a study of long-term antiretroviral therapy in people with HIV. Sequencing relied on immunoSEQ assay v3.0, run at survey level. Sequencing was performed with immunoSEQ multiplex PCR; in TCRdb, only in-frame clones are kept and a portion is missing. The sample has 20,000 to 25,000 clones; roughly 94% are singletons. Specimen: unsorted PBMCs, collected more than 4.7 years after starting antiretroviral therapy. These receptors originate from a woman aged 45-65 years with HIV.

The V gene is TRBV5-8, the J gene TRBJ2-7; 8 nucleotides match TRBD1. The ends lost 2 bases at V and 3 bases at J; junction bases unmatched: 1. The CDR3 consists of 13 residues. Germline lookup yields CDR1 SGHTS and CDR2 YDEGEE. The CDR3 loop reads CASSFDRGYEQYF. As DNA, the CDR3 is TGTGCCAGCAGCTTTGACAGGGGCTACGAGCAGTACTTC.

Only one count was recorded for this clone. V is TRBV5-4 and J is TRBJ1-2; 7 positions agree with TRBD1. The V gene's germline CDR1 is SGHNT and CDR2 YYREEE (reference sequence). The V segment lost 2 bases and the J segment 6 bases; nucleotides outside the gene matches: 4. This CDR3 spans 13 amino acids. The CDR3 DNA follows: TGTGCCAGCAGCTTACAGGGGACGGATGGCTACACCTTC. This gives the protein CASSLQGTDGYTF.

The rearrangement uses TRBV4-1 and TRBJ2-7; D unclear. CDR3 length: 14 residues. Germline CDR1 is MGHRA and CDR2 is YSYEKL. Deletions cut 4 bases from V and 0 bases from J, with 10 bases between. CDR3 sequence (DNA): TGCGCCAGCAGCCTAGGACGCGTCTCCTACGAGCAGTACTTC. Protein: CASSLGRVSYEQYF.